This passage covers 4 T cell receptor beta chains from one sample sequenced in a study of regulatory T cells in long-lasting Graves disease. Time point defined: newly diagnosed GD, antithyroid drugs for less than 3 months. The TCR library used RNA extracted from PBMCs. Construction of the TCR beta libraries employed iRepertoire HTBI primers in conjunction with Arm-PCR of CDR3 regions. TCRdb reprocessed the multiplex PCR reads with MiXCR, giving one entry per CDR3 protein. This table holds some 410,000 distinct CDR3 sequences, 16% found once. Separately, the same data were catalogued under a study of T cells in Graves' hyperthyroidism and ophthalmopathy.

Material: peripheral blood mononuclear cells (PBMCs), obtained at new diagnosis, from a patient treated with antithyroid drugs. The receptors shown here come from a woman in her thirties with Graves disease.

On this clonotype: A much larger clone differs from this one at a single base, so this may be a read error. The V and J genes are TRBV2 and TRBJ2-1, with 10 bases lining up with TRBD2. Germline trimming cut 3 bases from V and 2 bases from J; bases unmatched to any gene: 16. The CDR3 sequence is 20 residues long. The V gene's germline CDR1 is SNHLY and CDR2 FYNNEI. CDR3 region: CASSDLRAERSGRAYNEQFF. The CDR3 nucleotides are TGTGCCAGCAGTGACCTTCGTGCGGAAAGAAGCGGGAGGGCCTACAATGAGCAGTTCTTC.

This clonotype was observed at least ten times. The chain carries TRBV5-1 and TRBJ1-1, with 9 nucleotides matching TRBD1. The CDR3 loop spans 15 amino acids. Germline CDR1 is SGHRS and CDR2 is YFSETQ. The ends lost 7 bases at V and 0 bases at J; junction bases unmatched: 7. The CDR3 DNA follows: TGCGCCAGCGCCGTTGGGACAGGGATGAACACTGAAGCTTTCTTT. Amino acid sequence: CASAVGTGMNTEAFF.

The table lists this clonotype with many counts. The chain is built from TRBV20-1 and TRBJ2-7; D is possibly TRBD1 or TRBD2 (5 bases each). The germline gives CDR1 DFQATT, CDR2 SNEGSKA (reference sequence). There are 15 residues in the CDR3. V lost 0 bases to trimming and J lost 3 bases, with 15 bases between them. The CDR3 is CSAREDEGLGYEQYF. CDR3 nucleotide sequence: TGCAGTGCTAGAGAGGACGAGGGGTTAGGCTACGAGCAGTACTTC.

The table lists this clonotype with many counts. The chain recombines TRBV2 with TRBJ2-1; 9 bases agree with TRBD2. The V gene's germline CDR1 is SNHLY and CDR2 FYNNEI. The CDR3 loop spans 15 amino acids. Losses at the gene ends were 2 bases for V and 4 bases for J; bases not matched to a gene: 3. CDR3 in DNA: TGTGCCAGCAGTGAAAGGACTAGCGTGTACAATGAGCAGTTCTTC. This translates into CASSERTSVYNEQFF.